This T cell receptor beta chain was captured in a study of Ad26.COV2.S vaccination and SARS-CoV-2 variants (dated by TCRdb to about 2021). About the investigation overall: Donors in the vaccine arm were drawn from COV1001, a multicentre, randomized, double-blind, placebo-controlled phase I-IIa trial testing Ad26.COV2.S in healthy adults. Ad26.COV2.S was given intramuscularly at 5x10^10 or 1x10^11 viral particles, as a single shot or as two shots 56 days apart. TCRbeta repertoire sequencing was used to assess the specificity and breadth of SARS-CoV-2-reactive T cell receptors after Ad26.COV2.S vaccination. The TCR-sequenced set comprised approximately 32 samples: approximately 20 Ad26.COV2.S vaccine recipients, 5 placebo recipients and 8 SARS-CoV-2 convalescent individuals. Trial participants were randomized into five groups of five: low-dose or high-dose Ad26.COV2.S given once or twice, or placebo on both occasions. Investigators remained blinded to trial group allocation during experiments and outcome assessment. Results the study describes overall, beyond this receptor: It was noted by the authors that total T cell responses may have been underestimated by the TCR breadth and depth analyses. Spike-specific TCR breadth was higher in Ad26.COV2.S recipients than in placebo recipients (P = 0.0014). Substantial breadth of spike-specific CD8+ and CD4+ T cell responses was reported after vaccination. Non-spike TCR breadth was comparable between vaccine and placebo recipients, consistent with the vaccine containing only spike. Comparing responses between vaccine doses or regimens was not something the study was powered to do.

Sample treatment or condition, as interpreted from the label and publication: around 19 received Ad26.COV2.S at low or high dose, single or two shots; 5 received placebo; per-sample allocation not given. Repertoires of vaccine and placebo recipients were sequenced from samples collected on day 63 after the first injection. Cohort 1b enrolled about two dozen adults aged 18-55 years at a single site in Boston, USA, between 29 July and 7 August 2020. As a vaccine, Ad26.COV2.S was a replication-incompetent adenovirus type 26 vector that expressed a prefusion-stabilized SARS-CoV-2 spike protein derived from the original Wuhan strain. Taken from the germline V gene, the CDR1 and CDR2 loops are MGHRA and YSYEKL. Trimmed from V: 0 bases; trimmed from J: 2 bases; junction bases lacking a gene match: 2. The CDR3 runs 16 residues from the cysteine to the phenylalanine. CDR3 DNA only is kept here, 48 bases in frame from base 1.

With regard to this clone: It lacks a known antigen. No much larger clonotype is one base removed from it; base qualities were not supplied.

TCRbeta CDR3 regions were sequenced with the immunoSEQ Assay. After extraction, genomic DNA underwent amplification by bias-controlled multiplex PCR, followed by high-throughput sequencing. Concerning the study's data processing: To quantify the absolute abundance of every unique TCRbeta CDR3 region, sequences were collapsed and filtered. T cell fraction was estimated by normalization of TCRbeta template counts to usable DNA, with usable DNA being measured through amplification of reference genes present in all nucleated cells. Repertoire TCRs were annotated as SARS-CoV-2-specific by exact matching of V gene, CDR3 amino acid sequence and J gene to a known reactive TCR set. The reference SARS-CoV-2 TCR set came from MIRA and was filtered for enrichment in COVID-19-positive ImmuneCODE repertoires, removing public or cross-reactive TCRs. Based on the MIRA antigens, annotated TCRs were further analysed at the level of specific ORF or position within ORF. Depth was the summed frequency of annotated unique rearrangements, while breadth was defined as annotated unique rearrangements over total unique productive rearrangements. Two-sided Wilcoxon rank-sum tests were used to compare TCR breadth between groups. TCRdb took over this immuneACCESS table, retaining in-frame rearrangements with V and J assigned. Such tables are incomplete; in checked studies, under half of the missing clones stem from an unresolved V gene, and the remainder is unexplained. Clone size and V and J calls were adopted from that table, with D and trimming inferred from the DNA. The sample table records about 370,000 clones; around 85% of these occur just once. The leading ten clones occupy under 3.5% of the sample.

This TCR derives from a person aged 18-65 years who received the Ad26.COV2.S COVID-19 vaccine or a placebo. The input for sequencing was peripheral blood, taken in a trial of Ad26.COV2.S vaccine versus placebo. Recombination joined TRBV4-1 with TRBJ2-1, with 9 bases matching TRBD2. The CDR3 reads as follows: CASSQEASGTYNEQFF. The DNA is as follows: TGCGCCAGCAGCCAAGAAGCTAGCGGGACCTACAATGAGCAGTTCTTC.